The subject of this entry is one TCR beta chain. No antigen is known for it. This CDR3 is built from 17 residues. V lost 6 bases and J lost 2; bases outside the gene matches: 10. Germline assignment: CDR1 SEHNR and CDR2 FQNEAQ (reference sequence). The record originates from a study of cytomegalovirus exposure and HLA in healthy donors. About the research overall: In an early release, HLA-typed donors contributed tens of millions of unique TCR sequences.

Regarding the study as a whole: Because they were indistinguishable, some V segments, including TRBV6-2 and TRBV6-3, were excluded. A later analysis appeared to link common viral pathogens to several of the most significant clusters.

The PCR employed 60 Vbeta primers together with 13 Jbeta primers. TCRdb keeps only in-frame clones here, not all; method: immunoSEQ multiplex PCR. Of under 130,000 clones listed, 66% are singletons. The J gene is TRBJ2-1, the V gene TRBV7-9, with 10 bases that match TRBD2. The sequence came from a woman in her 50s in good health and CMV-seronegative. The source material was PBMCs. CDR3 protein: CASSKLAGALTYNEQFF. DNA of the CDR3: TGTGCCAGCAGTAAGCTAGCGGGGGCACTAACCTACAATGAGCAGTTCTTC.